Listed below are T cell receptor beta chains from one sample, sequenced in a study of spatial heterogeneity in lung cancer. TCRdb reprocessed the 5' RACE reads with MiXCR, giving one entry per CDR3 protein. The sample gives about 16,000 distinct CDR3 sequences, 5% to 7.5% of which show up once; about 25% is in the top ten. The source material was PBMCs, sampled at follow-up. These receptors were taken from a male donor with early-stage non-small cell lung cancer. Both conserved end residues are part of each CDR3. Each record gives: V gene, clone size, J gene, D gene, CDR3 DNA, CDR3 protein. The D gene is left open where the match is weak. The size of a clone is reported for some rows only, either as once, few or many, or as a class for expanded clones.

>TRBV20-1|many|TRBJ1-4|TRBD1
TGCAGTGCTAGCCAGGGACAGGGCGCTGAAAAACTGTTTTTT
CSASQGQGAEKLFF
>TRBV29-1|-|TRBJ1-1|-
TGCAGCGTTGATCGTCAGAACACTGAAGCTTTCTTT
CSVDRQNTEAFF
>TRBV5-6|many|TRBJ2-2|-
TGTGCCAGCAGCCACCGCCGGGTCGGGGAGCTGTTTTTT
CASSHRRVGELFF
>TRBV5-8|many|TRBJ2-1|-
TGTGCCAGCAGTCGACGATCGAGCCGCAATGAGCAGTTCTTC
CASSRRSSRNEQFF
>TRBV12-3/TRBV12-4|medium-sized|TRBJ2-1|-
TGTGCCAGCAACCCCCTCGGGACAAAGCAGTTCTTC
CASNPLGTKQFF
>TRBV7-2|many|TRBJ2-3|TRBD2
TGTGCCAGCAGCTTCGGACTAGCGGGAGTGCTTCCAGATACGCAGTATTTT
CASSFGLAGVLPDTQYF
>TRBV6-1|many|TRBJ2-3|-
TGTGCCAGCAGTGGGGTTCGTGATACGCAGTATTTT
CASSGVRDTQYF
>TRBV2|medium-sized|TRBJ1-4|-
TGTGCCAGCAGGCCCCTGACTGAAAAACTGTTTTTT
CASRPLTEKLFF
>TRBV7-9|many|TRBJ2-7|-
TGTGCCAGCAGCTTAGGAGATCACGAGCAGTACTTC
CASSLGDHEQYF
>TRBV7-8|many|TRBJ2-7|TRBD2
TGTGCCAGCACCCTTAGGCGACTAGCGGGATCCTCCTACGAGCAGTACTTC
CASTLRRLAGSSYEQYF
>TRBV7-9|-|TRBJ1-3|-
TGTGCCAGCAGCTTGCAGGCGACTAGCTCTGGAAACACCATATATTTT
CASSLQATSSGNTIYF
>TRBV20-1|many|TRBJ2-2|-
TGCAGTGCTAAATCTGCGAGGGGCTTCACCGGGGAGCTGTTTTTT
CSAKSARGFTGELFF
>TRBV12-3/TRBV12-4|many|TRBJ2-2|-
TGTGCCAGCAGTTTTAACAGAAACACCGGGGAGCTGTCTTTT
CASSFNRNTGELSF
>TRBV12-3/TRBV12-4|many|TRBJ2-7|-
TGTGCCAGCAGTTTATCATTTGAGGGAGACTACGAGCAGTACTTC
CASSLSFEGDYEQYF
>TRBV29-1|many|TRBJ2-5|TRBD2
TGCAGCGTTGTTGGCGGGAGGGCCTGGGAGACCCAGTACTTC
CSVVGGRAWETQYF
>TRBV30|many|TRBJ2-1|TRBD2
TGTGCCTGGAGCGTAGCGGGAGATGAGCAGTTCTTC
CAWSVAGDEQFF
>TRBV7-2|many|TRBJ1-1|TRBD1
TGTGCCAGCAGCTTCGAGTCTTCAGGGGGCCGTGAAGCTTTCTTT
CASSFESSGGREAFF
>TRBV4-3|many|TRBJ1-6|-
TGCGCCAGCAGCCAAGATTGGGCCCGACCTTCACCCCTCCACTTT
CASSQDWARPSPLHF
>TRBV2|many|TRBJ1-2|-
TGTGCCAGCAGTGACCCCCAGCGGGGCTACACCTTC
CASSDPQRGYTF
>TRBV4-3|few|TRBJ2-7|TRBD2
TGCGCCAGCAGCCAAGAAATTCTAGCGGGAGCAAACTACGAGCAGTACTTC
CASSQEILAGANYEQYF
>TRBV21-1|few|TRBJ2-7|-
TGTGCCAGCAGCAAATTGGGGGAGCAGTACTTC
CASSKLGEQYF
>TRBV3-1|many|TRBJ2-6|-
TGTGCCAGCAGCCAAGATCCAGGGGTCTCTGGGGCCAACGTCCTGACTTTC
CASSQDPGVSGANVLTF
>TRBV5-1|many|TRBJ1-1|-
TGCGCCAGCAGCTTGGTTCCCCTGACGGACACTGAAGCTTTCTTT
CASSLVPLTDTEAFF
>TRBV12-3/TRBV12-4|-|TRBJ2-3|TRBD2
TGTGCCAGCAGGGGGGGACTAGCGGGAGGGACTACGCAGTATTTT
CASRGGLAGGTTQYF
>TRBV10-3|many|TRBJ2-3|-
TGTGCCATCAGTGATCGGAAGGAAGATACGCAGTATTTT
CAISDRKEDTQYF
>TRBV10-3|many|TRBJ2-1|TRBD2
TGTGCCATCAGTGAGCTGACTAGCGGGAGGCGCAATGAGCAGTTCTTC
CAISELTSGRRNEQFF
>TRBV6-1|medium-sized|TRBJ2-1|TRBD2
TGTGCCAGCACCCCGTTTAGCGGGAGAAATGAGCAGTTCTTC
CASTPFSGRNEQFF
>TRBV24-1|-|TRBJ2-2|-
TGTGCCACCAGTGATTACATCACGGGACATTCGAACACCGGGGAGCTGTTTTTT
CATSDYITGHSNTGELFF
>TRBV6-2/TRBV6-3|medium-sized|TRBJ1-1|-
TGTGCCAGCGCCTCCCTTCAGAAGAACACTGAAGCTTTCTTT
CASASLQKNTEAFF
>TRBV10-3|many|TRBJ2-1|TRBD2
TGTGCCATCAGTAAGCGGGAGGCTAATAATGAGCAGTTCTTC
CAISKREANNEQFF
>TRBV3-1|-|TRBJ2-3|TRBD2
TGTGCCAGCAGCCAAGGGAAGGCTAGCGGGAGGTCCGATACGCAGTATTTT
CASSQGKASGRSDTQYF
>TRBV18|medium-sized|TRBJ2-1|TRBD2
TGTGCCAGCTCACCCCCACTAGCGGGAGGGCCCAATGAGCAGTTCTTC
CASSPPLAGGPNEQFF
>TRBV5-1|many|TRBJ1-2|-
TGCGCCAGCAGCTTGGAGGCAGGGTCGGGCTATGGCTACACCTTC
CASSLEAGSGYGYTF
>TRBV12-3/TRBV12-4|-|TRBJ1-5|-
TGTGCCAGCAGTTTAGGGGGGACGTATCAGCCCCAGCATTTT
CASSLGGTYQPQHF
>TRBV27|many|TRBJ2-2|-
TGTGCCAGCAGTTTGATAGTGAACACCGGGGAGCTGTTTTTT
CASSLIVNTGELFF
>TRBV10-2|-|TRBJ2-3|TRBD1
TGCGCCAGCAGTGAAGAGGGGGCGAGGTGGGATACGCAGTATTTT
CASSEEGARWDTQYF
>TRBV28|many|TRBJ2-7|TRBD2
TGTGCCAGCAGTTTATTGCCCTTAGCGGGTATGGGAGACGAGCAGTACTTC
CASSLLPLAGMGDEQYF